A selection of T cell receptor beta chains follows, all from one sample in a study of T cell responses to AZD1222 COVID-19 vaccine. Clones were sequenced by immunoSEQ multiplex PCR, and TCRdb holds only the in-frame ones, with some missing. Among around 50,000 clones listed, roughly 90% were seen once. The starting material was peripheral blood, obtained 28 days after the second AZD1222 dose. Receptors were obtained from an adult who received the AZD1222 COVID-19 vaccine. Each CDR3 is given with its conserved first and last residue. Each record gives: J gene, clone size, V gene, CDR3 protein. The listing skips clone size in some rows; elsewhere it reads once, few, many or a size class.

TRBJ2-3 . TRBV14 CASRGSGGAAQYF
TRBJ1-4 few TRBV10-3 CAISEPSLEGNEKLFF
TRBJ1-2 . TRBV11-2 CASSPATEPRDGYTF
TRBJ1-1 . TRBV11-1 CASNIPARGTEAFF
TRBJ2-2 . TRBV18 CASSPQDTHTGELFF
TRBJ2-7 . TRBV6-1 CASSELGAGYEQYF
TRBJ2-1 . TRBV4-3 CASSQDLAGARLDEQFF
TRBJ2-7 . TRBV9 CASSPTVEALYEQYF
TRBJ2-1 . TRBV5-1 CASSYSPGQGGEQFF
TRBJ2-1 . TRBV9 CASSVGSGGYNEQFF
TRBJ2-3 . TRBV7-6 CASSLRLANTDTQYF
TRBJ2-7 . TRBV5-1 CASSFRTSSPEQYF
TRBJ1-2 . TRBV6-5 CASRRPVEGYTF
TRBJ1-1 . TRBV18 CASSPQGRQGAAFF
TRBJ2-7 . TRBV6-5 CASRPWTGDVDEQYF
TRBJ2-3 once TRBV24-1 CATSVPSSRTSGANNGGTDTQYF
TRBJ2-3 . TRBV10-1 CASSPGFVAGGFTDTQYF
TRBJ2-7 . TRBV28 CASNRDRAYEQYF
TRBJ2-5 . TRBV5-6 CASSGPGGQETQYF
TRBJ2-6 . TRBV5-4 CASSSGRTGGSGANVLTF
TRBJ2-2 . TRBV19 CASTQFGSGELFF
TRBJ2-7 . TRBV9 CASSVGAETSLAYEQYF
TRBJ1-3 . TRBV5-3 CARSLLRAGNTIYF
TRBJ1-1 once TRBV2 CASSVGRLNTEAFF
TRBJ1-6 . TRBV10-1 CASSEDRGSPLHF
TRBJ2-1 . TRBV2 CASAEGTSYNEQFF
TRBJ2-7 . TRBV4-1 CASSQEGGTTSYEQYF
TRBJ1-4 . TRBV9 CASSDRDMAEKLFF
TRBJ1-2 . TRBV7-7 CASSRANNYGYTF
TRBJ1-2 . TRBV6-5 CASSYGGSNYGYTF
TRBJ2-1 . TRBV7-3 CASSLVSVSHEQFF
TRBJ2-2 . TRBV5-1 CASSLAGAGTGELFF
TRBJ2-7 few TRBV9 CASSSGGGPYEQYF
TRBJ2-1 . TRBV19 CASAPGAYNEQFF
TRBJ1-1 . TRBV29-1 CSAPVRGPMNTEAFF
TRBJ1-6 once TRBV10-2 CASFAGAIYNSPLHF
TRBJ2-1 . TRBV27 CASSFDSFHSYNEQFF
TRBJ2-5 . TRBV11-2 CASSLELETQYF
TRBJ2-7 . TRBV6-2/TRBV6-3 CASSVPRTGPRDYEQYF
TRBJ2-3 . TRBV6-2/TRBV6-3 CASSYWASGSPGGQYF
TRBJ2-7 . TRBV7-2 CASSLGTLSYEQYF
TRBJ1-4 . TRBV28 CASSSLSSTNEKLFF
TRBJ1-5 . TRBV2 CASSGVAYDQPQHF
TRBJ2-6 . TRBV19 CASSRPQGTGANVLTF
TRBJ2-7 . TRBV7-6 CASSLEPPESASSYEQYF
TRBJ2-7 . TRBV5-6 CASSSNPGQVFYEQYF
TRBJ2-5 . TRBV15 CATSRDLVVVIETQYF
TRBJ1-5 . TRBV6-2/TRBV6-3 CASSYVLKGQGNQPQHF
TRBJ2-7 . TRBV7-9 CASSFSTSGVSYEQYF
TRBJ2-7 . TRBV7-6 CASSLEVAPSYEQYF
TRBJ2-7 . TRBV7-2 CASSLGREYEQYF
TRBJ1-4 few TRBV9 CASSVGAANEKLFF